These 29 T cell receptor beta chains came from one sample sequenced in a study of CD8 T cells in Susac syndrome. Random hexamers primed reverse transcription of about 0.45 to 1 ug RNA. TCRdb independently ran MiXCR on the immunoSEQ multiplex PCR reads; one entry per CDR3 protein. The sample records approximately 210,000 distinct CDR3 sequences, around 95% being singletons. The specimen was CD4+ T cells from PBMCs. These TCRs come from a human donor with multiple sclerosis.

The CDR3 loop reads CASSTGAGELFF. CDR3 bases: TGTGCCAGTAGTACCGGAGCCGGGGAGCTGTTTTTT. V gene TRBV19 combines with J gene TRBJ2-2; D gene ambiguous. The CDR3 loop spans 12 amino acids. V was cut by 4 bases and J by 6 bases, with 6 bases left in between. Germline V lookup: CDR1 LNHDA, CDR2 SQIVND (reference sequence). The variable domain in full, completed from reference TRBV19 and TRBJ2-2, reads DGGITQSPKYLFRKEGQNVTLSCEQNLNHDAMYWYRQDPGQGLRLIYYSQIVNDFQKGDIAEGYSVSREKKESFPLTVTSAQKNPTAFYLCASSTGAGELFFGEGSRLTVL.

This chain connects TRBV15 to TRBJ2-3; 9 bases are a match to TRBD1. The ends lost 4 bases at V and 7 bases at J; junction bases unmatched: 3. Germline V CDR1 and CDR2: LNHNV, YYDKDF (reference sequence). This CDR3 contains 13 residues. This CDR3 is CATSKGQGNTQYF. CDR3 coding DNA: TGTGCCACCAGCAAGGGACAGGGAAATACGCAGTATTTT.

This CDR3 is CASSLYTVGANVLTF. The CDR3 nucleotides read TGCGCCAGCAGCTTGTATACCGTTGGGGCCAACGTCCTGACTTTC. The chain employs TRBV5-1 and TRBJ2-6; no clear D. V lost 1 base and J lost 3, with 8 bases in between. CDR3 size: 15 residues. Germline V gives CDR1 SGHRS, CDR2 YFSETQ.

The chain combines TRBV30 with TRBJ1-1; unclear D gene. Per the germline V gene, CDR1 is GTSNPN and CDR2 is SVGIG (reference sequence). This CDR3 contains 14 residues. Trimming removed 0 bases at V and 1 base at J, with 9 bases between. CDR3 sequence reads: CAWSVRAGNTEAFF. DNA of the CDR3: TGTGCCTGGAGTGTACGGGCAGGGAACACTGAAGCTTTCTTT.

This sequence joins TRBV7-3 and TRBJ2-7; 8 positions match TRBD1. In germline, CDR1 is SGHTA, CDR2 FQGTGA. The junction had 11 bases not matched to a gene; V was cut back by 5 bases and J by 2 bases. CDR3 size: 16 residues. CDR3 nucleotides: TGTGCCAGCAGCCCAGGGGGCCGGGAGAAGGCCTACGAGCAGTACTTC. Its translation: CASSPGGREKAYEQYF.

The CDR3 DNA reads TGTGCCTGGAGTGTACGGGACATCGGTGGCTACACCTTC. Its translation: CAWSVRDIGGYTF. The chain couples TRBV30 to TRBJ1-2; perhaps TRBD1 as D (6 bases). V lost 0 bases, J lost 7 bases, and 12 bases lay in between. Germline CDR1 GTSNPN, CDR2 SVGIG (reference sequence). This CDR3 region has 13 residues.

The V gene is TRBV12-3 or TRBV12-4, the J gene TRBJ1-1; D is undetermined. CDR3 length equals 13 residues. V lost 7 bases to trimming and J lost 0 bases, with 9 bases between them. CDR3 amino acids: CASTPVVNTEAFF. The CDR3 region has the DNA TGTGCCAGCACCCCAGTGGTGAACACTGAAGCTTTCTTT.

The chain's CDR3 is CASSYVRDQPQHF. CDR3 sequence (DNA): TGTGCCAGCAGTTACGTGCGGGATCAGCCCCAGCATTTT. V usage is TRBV6-2 or TRBV6-3 and J usage is TRBJ1-5; the D is unclear. CDR3 size: 13 residues. The V and J ends lost 2 bases and 5 bases respectively, with 7 bases between them. CDR1 is MNHEY, CDR2 SVGEGT, per germline.

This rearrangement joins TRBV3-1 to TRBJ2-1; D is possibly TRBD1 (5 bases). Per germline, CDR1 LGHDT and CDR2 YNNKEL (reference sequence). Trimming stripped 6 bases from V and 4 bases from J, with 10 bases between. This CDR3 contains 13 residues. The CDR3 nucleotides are TGTGCCAGCAGAGTCGACAGATACAATGAGCAGTTCTTC. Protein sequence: CASRVDRYNEQFF.

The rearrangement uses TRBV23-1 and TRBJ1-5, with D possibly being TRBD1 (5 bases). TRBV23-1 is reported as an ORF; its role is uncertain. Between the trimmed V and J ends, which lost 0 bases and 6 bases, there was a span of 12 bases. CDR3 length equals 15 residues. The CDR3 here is CASSQSFTGTQPQHF. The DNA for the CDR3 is TGCGCCAGCAGTCAATCATTTACGGGGACTCAGCCCCAGCATTTT.

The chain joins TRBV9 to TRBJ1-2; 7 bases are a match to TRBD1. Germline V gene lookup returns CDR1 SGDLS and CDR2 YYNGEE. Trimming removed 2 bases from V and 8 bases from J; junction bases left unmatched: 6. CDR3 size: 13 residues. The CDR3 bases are TGTGCCAGCAGCGTCTATCCACAGGGGGGCTACACCTTC. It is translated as CASSVYPQGGYTF.

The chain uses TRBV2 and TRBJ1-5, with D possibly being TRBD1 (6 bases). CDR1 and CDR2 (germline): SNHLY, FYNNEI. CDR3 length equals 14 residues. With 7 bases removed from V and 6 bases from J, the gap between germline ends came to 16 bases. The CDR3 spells CASNPDRLGQPQHF. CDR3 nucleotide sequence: TGTGCCAGCAACCCTGACAGGCTTGGTCAGCCCCAGCATTTT.

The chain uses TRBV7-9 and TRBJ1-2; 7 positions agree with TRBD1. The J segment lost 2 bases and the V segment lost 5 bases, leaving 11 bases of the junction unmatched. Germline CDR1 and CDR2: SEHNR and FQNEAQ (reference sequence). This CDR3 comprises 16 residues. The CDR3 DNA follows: TGTGCCAGCAGCCCCAGGCCAGGGGGAGTGAACTATGGCTACACCTTC. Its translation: CASSPRPGGVNYGYTF.

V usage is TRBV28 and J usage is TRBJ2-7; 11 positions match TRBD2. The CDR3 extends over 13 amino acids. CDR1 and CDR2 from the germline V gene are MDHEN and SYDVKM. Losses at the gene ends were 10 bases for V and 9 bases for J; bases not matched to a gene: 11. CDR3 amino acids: CATKGLAGTLQYF. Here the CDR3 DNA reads TGTGCCACCAAAGGACTAGCGGGCACCCTGCAGTACTTC.

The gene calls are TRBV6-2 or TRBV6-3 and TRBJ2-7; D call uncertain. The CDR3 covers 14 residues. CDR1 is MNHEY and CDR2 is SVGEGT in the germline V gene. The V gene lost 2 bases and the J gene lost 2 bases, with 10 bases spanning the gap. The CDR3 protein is CASSYALRTYEQYF. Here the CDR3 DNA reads TGTGCCAGCAGTTACGCTTTGCGGACCTACGAGCAGTACTTC.

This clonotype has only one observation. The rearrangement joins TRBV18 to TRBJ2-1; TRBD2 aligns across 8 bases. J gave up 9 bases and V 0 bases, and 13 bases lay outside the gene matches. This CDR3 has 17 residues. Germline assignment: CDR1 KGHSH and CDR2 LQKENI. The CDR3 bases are TGTGCCAGCTCACCACCCAATCCTGGCGGGAGGAATACTGAGCAGTTCTTC. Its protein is CASSPPNPGGRNTEQFF.

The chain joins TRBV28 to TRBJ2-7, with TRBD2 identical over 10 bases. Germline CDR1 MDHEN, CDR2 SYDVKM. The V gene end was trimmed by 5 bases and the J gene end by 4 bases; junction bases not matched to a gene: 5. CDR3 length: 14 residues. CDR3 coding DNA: TGTGCCAGCAGTCTAGCGGGAGCTCGGTACGAGCAGTACTTC. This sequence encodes CASSLAGARYEQYF. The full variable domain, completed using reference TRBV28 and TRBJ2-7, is DVKVTQSSRYLVKRTGEKVFLECVQDMDHENMFWYRQDPGLGLRLIYFSYDVKMKEKGDIPEGYSVSREKKERFSLILESASTNQTSMYLCASSLAGARYEQYFGPGTRLTVT.

CDR3 DNA: TGTGCCAGCAGTCGCGACCTAAAGACAGGGACCTACGAGCAGTACTTC. This codes for CASSRDLKTGTYEQYF. V gene TRBV12-3 or TRBV12-4 combines with J gene TRBJ2-7, with 7 bases matching TRBD1. CDR3 length: 16 residues. The V and J ends lost 5 bases and 2 bases, in that order; junction bases with no gene match: 12.

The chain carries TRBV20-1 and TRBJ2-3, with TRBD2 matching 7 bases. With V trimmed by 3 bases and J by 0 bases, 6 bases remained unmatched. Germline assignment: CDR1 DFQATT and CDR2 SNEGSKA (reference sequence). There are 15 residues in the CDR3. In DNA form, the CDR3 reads TGCAGTGCTAGTCCCGTCGGGGGGAGCACAGATACGCAGTATTTT. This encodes CSASPVGGSTDTQYF.

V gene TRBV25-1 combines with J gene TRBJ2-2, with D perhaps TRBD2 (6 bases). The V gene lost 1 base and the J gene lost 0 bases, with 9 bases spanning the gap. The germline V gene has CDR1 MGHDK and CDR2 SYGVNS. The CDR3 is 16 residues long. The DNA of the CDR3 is TGTGCCAGCAGTGAATTCGCGGGGACGAACACCGGGGAGCTGTTTTTT. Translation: CASSEFAGTNTGELFF.

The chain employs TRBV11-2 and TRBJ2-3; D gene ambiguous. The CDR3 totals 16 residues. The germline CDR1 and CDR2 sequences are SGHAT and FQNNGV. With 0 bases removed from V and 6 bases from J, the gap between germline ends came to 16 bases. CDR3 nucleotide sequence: TGTGCCAGCAGCTTAGATTACGGAACCGGTTGGGATACGCAGTATTTT. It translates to CASSLDYGTGWDTQYF.

This chain's CDR3 is CASRTGGNTYEQYF. The CDR3, as DNA: TGTGCCAGCCGGACAGGGGGCAATACCTACGAGCAGTACTTC. The chain combines TRBV2 with TRBJ2-7; TRBD1 matches 11 bases. The germline V gene has CDR1 SNHLY and CDR2 FYNNEI. V lost 8 bases and J lost 2; bases outside the gene matches: 5. This CDR3 has 14 amino acids.

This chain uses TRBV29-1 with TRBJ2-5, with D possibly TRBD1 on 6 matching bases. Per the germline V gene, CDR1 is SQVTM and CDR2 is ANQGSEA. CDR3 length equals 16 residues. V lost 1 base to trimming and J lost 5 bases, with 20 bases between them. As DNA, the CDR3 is TGCAGCGTTGAAGGCCCTGGACAGTGGGTCGGGGAGACCCAGTACTTC. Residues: CSVEGPGQWVGETQYF.

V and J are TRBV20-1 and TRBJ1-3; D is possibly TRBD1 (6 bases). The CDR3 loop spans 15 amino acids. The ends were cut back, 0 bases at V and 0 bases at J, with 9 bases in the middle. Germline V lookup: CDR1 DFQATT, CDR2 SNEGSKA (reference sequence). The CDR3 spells CSARDRGLSGNTIYF. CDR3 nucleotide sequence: TGCAGTGCTAGAGATCGGGGGCTCTCTGGAAACACCATATATTTT.

CDR3 in amino acids: CSARASGRTYNEQFF. The CDR3 DNA sequence: TGCAGTGCTAGGGCTAGCGGGAGGACGTACAATGAGCAGTTCTTC. The chain recombines TRBV20-1 with TRBJ2-1, with 11 bases identical to TRBD2. In germline, CDR1 is DFQATT, CDR2 SNEGSKA (reference sequence). The V segment lost 3 bases and the J segment 4 bases; nucleotides outside the gene matches: 5. CDR3 length: 15 amino acids.

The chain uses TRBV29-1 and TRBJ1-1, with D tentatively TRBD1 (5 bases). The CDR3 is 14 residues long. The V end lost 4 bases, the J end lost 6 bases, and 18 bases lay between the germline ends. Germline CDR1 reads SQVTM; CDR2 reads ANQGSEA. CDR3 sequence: CSVAGRRGSPEAFF. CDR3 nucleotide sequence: TGCAGCGTTGCTGGTAGAAGGGGCTCTCCTGAAGCTTTCTTT.

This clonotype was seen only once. CDR3 DNA sequence: TGTGCCAGCAGCGTAGGGGGGACTAGCGCGTCCATTCAGTACTTC. Translating gives CASSVGGTSASIQYF. The chain employs TRBV9 and TRBJ2-4; 10 nucleotides line up with TRBD2. This CDR3 contains 15 residues. With V trimmed by 0 bases and J by 9 bases, 6 bases remained unmatched. Germline V CDR1 and CDR2: SGDLS, YYNGEE.

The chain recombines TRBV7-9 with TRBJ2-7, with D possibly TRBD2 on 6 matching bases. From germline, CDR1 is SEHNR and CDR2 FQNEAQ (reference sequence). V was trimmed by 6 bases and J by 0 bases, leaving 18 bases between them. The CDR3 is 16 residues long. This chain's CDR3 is CASSSISGPSSYEQYF. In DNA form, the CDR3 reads TGTGCCAGCAGTTCTATCAGCGGGCCTAGCTCCTACGAGCAGTACTTC.

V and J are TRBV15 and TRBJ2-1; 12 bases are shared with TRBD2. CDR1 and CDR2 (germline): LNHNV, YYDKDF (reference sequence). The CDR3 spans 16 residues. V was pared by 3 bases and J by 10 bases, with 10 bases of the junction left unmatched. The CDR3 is CATSRDQLAGGGEQFF. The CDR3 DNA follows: TGTGCCACCAGCAGGGACCAACTAGCGGGAGGTGGGGAGCAGTTCTTC.